One and the same sample provided the 16 T cell receptor beta chains below, sequenced in a study of control samples from healthy donors and cancer patients (dated by TCRdb to the early 2020s). Receptor libraries were prepared by the immunoSEQ multiplex PCR assay. The clones in this table, taken by TCRdb from immuneACCESS, are in-frame only. Not every clone is retained; where verified, under half of the shortfall comes from an unresolved V gene, and the cause of the rest is unknown. This sample holds 350,000 to 450,000 clones; around nine tenths were observed only once. The top ten hold about 6.3% of the sample. The sequenced material came from PBMCs. Source of these receptors: a man aged 35-49 years with head and neck cancer.

This clone occurred a few times. The rearrangement uses TRBV30 and TRBJ2-1; the match to TRBD2 covers 8 bases. The V gene's germline CDR1 is GTSNPN and CDR2 SVGIG (reference sequence). V shed 3 bases and J 0 bases; nucleotides not matched to a gene: 7. CDR3 size: 16 residues. As DNA, the CDR3 is TGTGCCTGGAGGCCCCCGGGAGGGGCCTCCTACAATGAGCAGTTCTTC. It translates to CAWRPPGGASYNEQFF.

The chain employs TRBV6-5 and TRBJ2-2; D gene unclear. V lost 0 bases and J lost 5, with 10 bases in between. CDR3 length equals 15 residues. CDR1 and CDR2 from the germline V gene are MNHEY and SVGAGI. The chain's CDR3 is CASSYSGSWTGELFF. CDR3 bases: TGTGCCAGCAGTTACTCGGGTTCGTGGACCGGGGAGCTGTTTTTT.

This clone showed up just once. J is TRBJ2-7 and V is TRBV28; 9 bases match TRBD2. This CDR3 is built from 15 residues. After removal of 2 bases from V and 2 bases from J, the junction contained 4 bases not matched to a gene. In germline, CDR1 is MDHEN, CDR2 SYDVKM. The CDR3 region is CASSLTQREAYEQYF. The CDR3 DNA reads TGTGCCAGCAGTTTAACCCAGCGGGAGGCCTACGAGCAGTACTTC.

The chain employs TRBV9 and TRBJ2-7, with 9 bases that match TRBD1. The CDR3 sequence is 14 residues long. The germline gives CDR1 SGDLS, CDR2 YYNGEE. The J segment lost 3 bases and the V segment lost 4 bases, leaving 5 bases of the junction unmatched. The CDR3 sequence is CASSPGTGSYEQYF. CDR3 sequence (DNA): TGTGCCAGCAGCCCAGGGACAGGGAGCTACGAGCAGTACTTC.

This rearrangement joins TRBV2 to TRBJ1-1; D perhaps matches TRBD1 (5 bases). Between the trimmed V and J ends, which lost 3 bases and 3 bases, there was a span of 11 bases. Germline V gene lookup returns CDR1 SNHLY and CDR2 FYNNEI. The CDR3 spans 14 residues. The CDR3 is CASSDLGADTEAFF. CDR3 nucleotide sequence: TGTGCCAGCAGTGATCTAGGGGCCGACACTGAAGCTTTCTTT.

The V and J genes are TRBV25-1 and TRBJ1-6; a weak D match, TRBD1 (5 bases). Germline values: CDR1 MGHDK, CDR2 SYGVNS. Trimming took off 6 bases at V and 0 bases at J, with 15 bases between the two ends. CDR3 length equals 17 residues. The CDR3 DNA reads TGTGCCAGCAGCCCGGGGCATCTGAGCTCCTATAATTCACCCCTCCACTTT. Its translation is CASSPGHLSSYNSPLHF.

The rearrangement uses TRBV24-1 and TRBJ2-3; D not resolved. Trimming pared 0 bases from V and 5 bases from J, leaving 5 bases between. The CDR3 consists of 13 residues. Germline values: CDR1 KGHDR, CDR2 SFDVKD. CDR3 amino acids: CATSDLGRDTQYF. DNA for the CDR3: TGTGCCACCAGTGATTTGGGTAGAGATACGCAGTATTTT.

The rearrangement uses TRBV7-9 and TRBJ2-6, with D perhaps matching TRBD2 (7 bases). This CDR3 region has 19 residues. Germline CDR1 reads SEHNR; CDR2 reads FQNEAQ (reference sequence). Trimming removed 1 base at V and 2 bases at J, with 18 bases between. The CDR3 reads CASSLGIPQGRAGANVLTF. The CDR3 coding sequence is TGTGCCAGCAGCTTAGGAATTCCGCAGGGGAGGGCTGGGGCCAACGTCCTGACTTTC.

About this clone itself: The same CDR3 arises from other DNA sequences in this sample as well. The J gene is TRBJ2-3, the V gene TRBV5-1, with 7 bases identical to TRBD2. Germline V gives CDR1 SGHRS, CDR2 YFSETQ. The J segment lost 6 bases and the V segment lost 0 bases, leaving 1 base of the junction unmatched. CDR3 length: 13 amino acids. The CDR3 nucleotides read TGCGCCAGCAGCTTGGAACTAGCGGATACGCAGTATTTT. This sequence encodes CASSLELADTQYF.

This clone was observed once. The J gene is TRBJ1-3, the V gene TRBV24-1; the D is unclear. Germline CDR1 KGHDR, CDR2 SFDVKD. Trimming pared 4 bases from V and 2 bases from J, leaving 11 bases between. The CDR3 extends over 15 amino acids. CDR3 protein: CATSDHRVPGNTIYF. As DNA, the CDR3 is TGTGCCACCAGTGACCACAGAGTACCTGGAAACACCATATATTTT.

The V gene is TRBV18, the J gene TRBJ2-7; D might be TRBD1 or TRBD2, each matching 5 bases. Per germline, CDR1 KGHSH and CDR2 LQKENI. This CDR3 has 18 residues. V gave up 4 bases and J gave up 0 bases, with 22 bases separating them. CDR3 in DNA: TGTGCCAGCTCACGGGGACCGCGGATTGCAGGGAGCTCCTACGAGCAGTACTTC. Amino acids: CASSRGPRIAGSSYEQYF.

This clone appeared a few times. This specimen includes other DNA sequences encoding the same CDR3. The chain combines TRBV6-2 or TRBV6-3 with TRBJ1-5; TRBD1 matches 8 bases. Germline V lookup: CDR1 MNHEY, CDR2 SVGEGT. Germline trimming cut 6 bases from V and 2 bases from J; bases unmatched to any gene: 6. This CDR3 has 15 residues. The CDR3 DNA is TGTGCCAGCAGCACCACAGGGGGACGCAATCAGCCCCAGCATTTT. Encoded protein: CASSTTGGRNQPQHF.

The rearrangement joins TRBV19 to TRBJ1-2; TRBD1 might be the D (5 bases). V was cut by 0 bases and J by 6 bases, with 23 bases left in between. Per germline, CDR1 LNHDA and CDR2 SQIVND (reference sequence). The CDR3 runs 18 residues. CDR3 sequence: CASSIDVGSGAANDGYTF. Here the CDR3 DNA reads TGTGCCAGTAGTATAGATGTCGGGAGTGGGGCAGCTAATGATGGCTACACCTTC.

The chain has TRBV5-1 and TRBJ1-6, with 7 bases lining up with TRBD1. The CDR3 spans 16 residues. Per the germline V gene, CDR1 is SGHRS and CDR2 is YFSETQ. Trimming took 0 bases from V and 5 from J; bases not matched to a gene: 5. The CDR3 sequence: CASSLDRGFNNSPLHF. The CDR3 DNA follows: TGCGCCAGCAGCTTGGACAGGGGCTTTAATAATTCACCCCTCCACTTT. Variable domain in full (rest from reference TRBV5-1 and TRBJ1-6): KAGVTQTPRYLIKTRGQQVTLSCSPISGHRSVSWYQQTPGQGLQFLFEYFSETQRNKGNFPGRFSGRQFSNSRSEMNVSTLELGDSALYLCASSLDRGFNNSPLHFGNGTRLTVT.

V and J are TRBV19 and TRBJ2-6; weak D call: TRBD1 (5 bases). Per the germline V gene, CDR1 is LNHDA and CDR2 is SQIVND (reference sequence). This CDR3 has 16 residues. Deletions cut 5 bases from V and 3 bases from J, with 14 bases between. Here the CDR3 DNA reads TGTGCCAGTAGTCAAGGCAGGGTGGTTGGGGCCAACGTCCTGACTTTC. Translation: CASSQGRVVGANVLTF.

The genes are TRBV7-6 and TRBJ2-1; weak D call: TRBD1 (6 bases). The germline CDR1 and CDR2 sequences are SGHVS and FNYEAQ. The CDR3 runs 16 residues. With 6 bases removed from V and 0 bases from J, the gap between germline ends came to 15 bases. The CDR3 protein is CASSRPQGSSYNEQFF. The CDR3 bases are TGTGCCAGCAGTCGCCCACAGGGAAGCTCCTACAATGAGCAGTTCTTC.